This T cell receptor (beta chain) was recorded in a study of blood T cells in healthy people across ages (dated by TCRdb to 2014 to 2015). Some background on the complete study: In model experiments, roughly one uniquely barcoded TCR beta cDNA molecule per two T cells was captured by template switching. For two donors (one aged 18 to 29 and one aged 80 or older), the study analyzed two additional independent replicas of 1 million unique cDNA reads from the same blood draw. To track age-related changes in TCR beta repertoire diversity, the study relied on deep sequencing normalized with unique cDNA molecular identifiers. To avoid experimental bias, donors of different ages were distributed randomly across sequencing lanes. The donors were divided into four age groups: young (average around 15 years), middle-aged (almost 40), aged (approximately 64) and long-lived (82). What the research found in general, with its limitations: Observed TCR beta diversity per million T cells fell roughly linearly with age, and a significant reduction was already apparent by age roughly 40. Since profiling was done on bulk unsorted PBMCs, naive and antigen-experienced compartments could not be conclusively compared. Estimates of total diversity based on one million sequenced T cells were regarded as lower bounds and as underestimates. The long-lived group showed more naive CD4+ T cells, fewer expanded clones and increased TCR diversity than the aged group, suggesting age selection. Observed TCR beta diversity correlated strongly with the percentage of naive T cells measured by flow cytometry. Donor CMV infection status was unknown, potentially confounding age-related changes in expanded clonotypes.

The CDR3 sequence holds 16 residues, the cysteine and phenylalanine included. Just CDR3 DNA is preserved here, 48 bases in frame from base 1. The germline V gene (reference sequence) yields LGHDT for CDR1 and YNNKEL for CDR2. The V end loses 1 base and the J end loses 6 bases, and a stretch of 16 bases separates them. The sample holds one count of this clonotype. Its specific antigen is unknown. The record has no base qualities; no much larger clone is one base away. A single read constitutes weak evidence. Systemically healthy Caucasian individuals from Russia, about 38 in total and aged about 6 to 95 years, were included as donors. Around 9.7 milliliters of peripheral blood were collected from each donor into EDTA-treated Vacutainer tubes. PBMCs were isolated by Ficoll-Paque density-gradient centrifugation, with at least 6 million obtained per sample. Total RNA, at least 6 micrograms per sample, was extracted from PBMCs with Trizol reagent. For every donor, flow cytometry on a PBMC aliquot measured the percentage of naive CD45RAhigh/CD27high T cells.

Receptor libraries were prepared by 5' RACE. Instrument on record: Illumina HiSeq 2500. The second PCR ran for roughly 7 to 12 cycles and used a J-beta primer mix along with a sample-barcoded 5' primer. Each TCR beta cDNA molecule received a unique molecular identifier from a template-switch 5' adaptor carrying 12 random nucleotides. Each sample yielded at least 3 million CDR3-containing paired-end reads. First-strand cDNA synthesis was performed from all RNA using the Mint cDNA synthesis kit, with priming by a TRBC-specific oligonucleotide. Following uracil-DNA glycosylase treatment, a first 18-cycle PCR with universal primers M1SS and BC2_uni_R was performed on all cDNA. The original pipeline was this. For normalization, 1 million high-quality reads, each with a distinct molecular identifier, were randomly selected from each sample. Instead of being binned into consensus sequences, reads that shared molecular identifiers were thrown out. MiTCR, set to a Q25 quality threshold and the strictest error-elimination algorithm, was used for CDR3 identification, clonotype clustering and error correction. A nonparametric unseen species model using Euler transformation provided a lower-bound estimate of total TCR beta diversity. In TCRdb, the public reads were trimmed at Q25 with fastp and aligned with MiXCR, with productive beta chains retained. Merged by CDR3 protein, the rows form single entries marked with the most common genes and DNA. The V and J calls and clone size are TCRdb's, not the authors'. Here the sample has hundreds of thousands of distinct CDR3 sequences; about 30% occur a single time. The ten largest clones capture approximately 15% of the sample.

The sample was blood. The sequence links TRBV3-1 to TRBJ2-1, with no D gene named confidently. This receptor was obtained from a woman over 75 in good health. The DNA is TGTGCCAGCAGCCAAGGGGCTAGACCCTCACGCAATGAGCAGTTCTTC. This encodes CASSQGARPSRNEQFF.